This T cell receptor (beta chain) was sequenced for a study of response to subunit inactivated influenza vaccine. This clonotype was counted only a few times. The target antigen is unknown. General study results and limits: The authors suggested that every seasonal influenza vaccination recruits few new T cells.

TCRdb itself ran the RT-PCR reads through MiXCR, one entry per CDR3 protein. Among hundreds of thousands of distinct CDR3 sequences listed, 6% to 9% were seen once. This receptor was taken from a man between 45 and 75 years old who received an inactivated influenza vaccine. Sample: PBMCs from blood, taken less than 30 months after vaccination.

CDR3 in amino acids: CASSPRGVAGERGTGELFF. The CDR3 nucleotides read TGCGCCAGCAGCCCCAGGGGGGTTGCGGGAGAAAGGGGCACCGGGGAGCTGTTTTTT. V gene TRBV4-1 combines with J gene TRBJ2-2, with D possibly being TRBD1 or TRBD2 (7 bases each). The CDR3 spans 19 residues. Trimming removed 4 bases from V and 4 bases from J, with 25 bases in between. Germline CDR1 is MGHRA and CDR2 is YSYEKL.